These T cell receptor beta chains were read from a single sample in a study of regulatory T cells in long-lasting Graves disease. TCRdb ran MiXCR on the multiplex PCR reads and lists one entry per CDR3 protein. The sample carries 650,000 to 700,000 distinct CDR3 sequences, about 30% recorded once. The source material was peripheral blood mononuclear cells (PBMCs), sampled when the disease was refractory, from a patient treated with antithyroid drugs. The receptors were gathered from a female donor with Graves disease. The CDR3 runs from the conserved cysteine through the conserved F or W. Each record gives: J gene, CDR3 length, D gene, V gene, clone size, CDR3 DNA, CDR3 protein. D genes are given only for firm matches. Expanded clones are given a class, and other clones once, few, many or no size at all.

TRBJ2-2 15 . TRBV7-2 . TGTGCCAGCAGCGTGGGACGGACGAACACCGGGGAGCTGTTTTTT CASSVGRTNTGELFF
TRBJ2-7 15 TRBD1 TRBV12-3/TRBV12-4 . TGTGCCAGCAGTTCAGGGGACAGGGAGACCCACGAGCAGTACTTC CASSSGDRETHEQYF
TRBJ1-6 16 . TRBV9 . TGTGCCAGCAGCGTAGGGCCCAGCCCCGGCAATTCACCCCTCCACTTT CASSVGPSPGNSPLHF
TRBJ1-5 16 TRBD1 TRBV19 few TGTGCCAGTAGTACTAGACAGGGTGCGAGCAATCAGCCCCAGCATTTT CASSTRQGASNQPQHF
TRBJ1-5 17 TRBD1 TRBV6-1 . TGTGCCAGCAGTCGTAGGGGGCGGGTTAGTAGCAATCAGCCCCAGCATTTT CASSRRGRVSSNQPQHF
TRBJ1-2 14 . TRBV6-2/TRBV6-3 few TGTGCCAGCGGTAGAGTCGGAATAAGCTATGGCTACACCTTC CASGRVGISYGYTF
TRBJ2-7 14 . TRBV11-2 many TGTGCCAGCAGCCTTGACGGGAACTCCTACGAGCAGTACTTC CASSLDGNSYEQYF
TRBJ2-5 16 TRBD2 TRBV3-1 few TGTGCCAGCAGCCAAGCGGTTGGAGCGGGAGGAGAGACCCAGTACTTC CASSQAVGAGGETQYF
TRBJ2-7 15 TRBD2 TRBV7-2 . TGTGCCAGCAGCGCCTACAGCGGGGGGGTCTACGAGCAGTACTTC CASSAYSGGVYEQYF
TRBJ1-5 15 . TRBV19 . TGTGCCAGTAGTATAGTAGACGGTAGCAATCAGCCCCAGCATTTT CASSIVDGSNQPQHF
TRBJ2-2 16 TRBD2 TRBV12-3/TRBV12-4 . TGTGCCAGCAGTTTAGCGGGAGGGCTACTCACCGGGGAGCTGTTTTTT CASSLAGGLLTGELFF
TRBJ1-2 17 . TRBV11-2 few TGTGCCAGCAGCCCTTTCACAGGGTTTGGTTCTAACTATGGCTACACCTTC CASSPFTGFGSNYGYTF
TRBJ1-2 14 . TRBV5-4 . TGTGCCAGCAGCTTGGGGGGGACAAGGGGTGGCTACACCTTC CASSLGGTRGGYTF
TRBJ1-2 15 TRBD1 TRBV7-9 few TGTGCCAGCAGCGATACCCGACAGGGGCTCGATGGCTACACCTTC CASSDTRQGLDGYTF
TRBJ2-3 14 . TRBV4-1 . TGCGCCAGCAGCCAAACAGGGGACTCAGATACGCAGTATTTT CASSQTGDSDTQYF
TRBJ2-7 16 TRBD2 TRBV6-1 many TGTGCCAGCAGTGAAGAGTGGAGGAGCGGGGCCTACGAGCAGTACTTC CASSEEWRSGAYEQYF
TRBJ1-5 14 . TRBV12-3/TRBV12-4 few TGTGCCAGCAGTTTCGGTTCTGGGGGGCAGCCCCAGCATTTT CASSFGSGGQPQHF
TRBJ1-1 13 . TRBV19 . TGTGCCAGTAGTATCCCTGGACGGCCTGAAGCTTTCTTT CASSIPGRPEAFF
TRBJ1-1 14 . TRBV5-1 . TGCGCCAGCAGCCCCAATGTAGGGAACACTGAAGCTTTCTTT CASSPNVGNTEAFF
TRBJ1-2 14 TRBD1 TRBV28 many TGTGCCAGCAGTTTAGAAGGACAGGGAATTGTCTACACCTTC CASSLEGQGIVYTF
TRBJ1-1 11 . TRBV7-9 . TGTGCCAGCGGAGTGGGGTATGAAGCTTTCTTT CASGVGYEAFF
TRBJ1-1 15 . TRBV15 . TGTGCCACCAGCAGGGCGTGGGGCCGGGACACTGAAGCTTTCTTT CATSRAWGRDTEAFF
TRBJ1-4 16 . TRBV13 . TGTGCCAGCAGCTTGGGCCGGGGGGCGCTTAATGAAAAACTGTTTTTT CASSLGRGALNEKLFF